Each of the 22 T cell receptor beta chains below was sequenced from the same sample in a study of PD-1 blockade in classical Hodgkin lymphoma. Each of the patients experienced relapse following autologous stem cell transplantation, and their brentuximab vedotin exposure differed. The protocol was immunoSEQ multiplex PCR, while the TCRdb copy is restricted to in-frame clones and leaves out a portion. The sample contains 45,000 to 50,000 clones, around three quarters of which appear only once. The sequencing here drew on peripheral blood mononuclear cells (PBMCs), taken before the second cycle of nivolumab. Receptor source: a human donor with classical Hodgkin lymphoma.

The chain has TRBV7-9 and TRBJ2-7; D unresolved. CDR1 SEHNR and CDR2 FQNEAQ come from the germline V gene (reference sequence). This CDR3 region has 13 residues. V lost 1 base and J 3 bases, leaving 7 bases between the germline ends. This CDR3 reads CASSLGNYYEQYF. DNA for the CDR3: TGTGCCAGCAGCTTAGGGAATTACTACGAGCAGTACTTC.

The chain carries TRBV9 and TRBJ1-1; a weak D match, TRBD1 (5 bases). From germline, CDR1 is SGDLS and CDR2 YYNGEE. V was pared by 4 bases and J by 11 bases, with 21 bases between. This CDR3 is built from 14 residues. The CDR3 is CASSPLTEGPRAFF. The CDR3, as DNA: TGTGCCAGCAGCCCCTTAACCGAGGGGCCGCGGGCTTTCTTT.

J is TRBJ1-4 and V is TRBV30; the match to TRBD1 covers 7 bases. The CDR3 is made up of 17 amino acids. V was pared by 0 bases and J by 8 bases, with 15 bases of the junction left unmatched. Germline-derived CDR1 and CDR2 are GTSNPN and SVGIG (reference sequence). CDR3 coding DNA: TGTGCCTGGAGTGTAGGTGACAGGGTACCATCGAAAGAAAAACTGTTTTTT. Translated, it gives CAWSVGDRVPSKEKLFF.

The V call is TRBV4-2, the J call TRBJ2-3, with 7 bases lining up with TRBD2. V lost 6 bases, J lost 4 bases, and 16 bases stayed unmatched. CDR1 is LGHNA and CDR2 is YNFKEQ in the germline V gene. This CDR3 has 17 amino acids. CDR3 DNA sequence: TGTGCCAGCAGTCCAGATGTTGGCGGGAGTTTATCAGATACGCAGTATTTT. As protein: CASSPDVGGSLSDTQYF.

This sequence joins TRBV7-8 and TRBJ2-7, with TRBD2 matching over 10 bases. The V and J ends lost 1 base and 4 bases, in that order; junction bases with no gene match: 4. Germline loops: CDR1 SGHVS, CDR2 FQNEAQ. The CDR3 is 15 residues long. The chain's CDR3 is CASSLGAGGTYEQYF. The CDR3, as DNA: TGTGCCAGCAGCTTAGGAGCGGGGGGGACGTACGAGCAGTACTTC.

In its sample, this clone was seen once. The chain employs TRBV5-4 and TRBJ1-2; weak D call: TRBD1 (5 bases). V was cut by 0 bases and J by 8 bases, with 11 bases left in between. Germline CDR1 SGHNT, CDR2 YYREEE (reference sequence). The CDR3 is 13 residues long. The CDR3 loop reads CASSLGGASGYTF. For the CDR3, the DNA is TGTGCCAGCAGCTTGGGAGGGGCGTCCGGCTACACCTTC.

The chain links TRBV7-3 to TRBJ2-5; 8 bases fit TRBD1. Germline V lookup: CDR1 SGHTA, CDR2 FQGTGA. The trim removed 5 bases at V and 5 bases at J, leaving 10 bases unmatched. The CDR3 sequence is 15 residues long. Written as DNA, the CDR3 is TGTGCCAGCAGCCCAACAGGGACAGGCGGGGAGACCCAGTACTTC. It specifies CASSPTGTGGETQYF.

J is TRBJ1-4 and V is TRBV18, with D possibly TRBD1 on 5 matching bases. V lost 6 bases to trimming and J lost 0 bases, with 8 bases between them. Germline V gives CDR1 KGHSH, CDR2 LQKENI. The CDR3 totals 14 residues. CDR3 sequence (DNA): TGTGCCAGCTCCGTACAGGCAACTAATGAAAAACTGTTTTTT. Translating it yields CASSVQATNEKLFF.

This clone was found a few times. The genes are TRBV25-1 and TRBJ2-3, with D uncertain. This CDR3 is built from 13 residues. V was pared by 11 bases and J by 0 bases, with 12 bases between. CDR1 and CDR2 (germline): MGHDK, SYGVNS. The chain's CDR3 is CAGRESSTDTQYF. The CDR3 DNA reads TGTGCCGGACGAGAATCTAGCACAGATACGCAGTATTTT. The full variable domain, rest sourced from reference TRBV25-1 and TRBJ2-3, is EADIYQTPRYLVIGTGKKITLECSQTMGHDKMYWYQQDPGMELHLIHYSYGVNSTEKGDLSSESTVSRIRTEHFPLTLESARPSHTSQYLCAGRESSTDTQYFGPGTRLTVL.

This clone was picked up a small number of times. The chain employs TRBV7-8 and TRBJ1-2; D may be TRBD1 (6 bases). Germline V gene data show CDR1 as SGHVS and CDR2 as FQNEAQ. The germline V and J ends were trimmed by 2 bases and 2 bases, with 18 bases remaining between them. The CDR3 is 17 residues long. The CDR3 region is CASSLNLPYRANYGYTF. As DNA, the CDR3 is TGTGCCAGCAGCTTAAACCTCCCATACAGGGCCAACTATGGCTACACCTTC.

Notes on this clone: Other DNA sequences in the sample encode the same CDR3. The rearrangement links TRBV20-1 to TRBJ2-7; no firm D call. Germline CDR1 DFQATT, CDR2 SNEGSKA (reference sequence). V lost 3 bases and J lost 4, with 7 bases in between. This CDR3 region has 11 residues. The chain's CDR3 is CSARTLYEQYF. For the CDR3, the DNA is TGCAGTGCTAGGACCCTTTACGAGCAGTACTTC.

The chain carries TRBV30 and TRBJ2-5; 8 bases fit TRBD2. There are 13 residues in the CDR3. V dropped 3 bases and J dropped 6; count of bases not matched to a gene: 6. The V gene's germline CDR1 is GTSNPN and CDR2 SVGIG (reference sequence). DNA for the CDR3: TGTGCCTGGAGGGACCAGCGGGGGAAGACCCAGTACTTC. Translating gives CAWRDQRGKTQYF.

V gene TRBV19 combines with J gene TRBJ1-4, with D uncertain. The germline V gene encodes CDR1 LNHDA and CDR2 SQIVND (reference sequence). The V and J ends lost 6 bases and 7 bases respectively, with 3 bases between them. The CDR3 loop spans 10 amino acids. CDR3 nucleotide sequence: TGTGCCAGTAGGGGTGAAAAACTGTTTTTT. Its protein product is CASRGEKLFF.

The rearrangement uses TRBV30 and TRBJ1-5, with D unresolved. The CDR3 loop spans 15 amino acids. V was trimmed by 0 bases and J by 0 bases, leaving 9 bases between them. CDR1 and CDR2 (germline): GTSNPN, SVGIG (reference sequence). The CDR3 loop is CAWSVGHYSNQPQHF. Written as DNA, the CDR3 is TGTGCCTGGAGTGTAGGGCATTATAGCAATCAGCCCCAGCATTTT.

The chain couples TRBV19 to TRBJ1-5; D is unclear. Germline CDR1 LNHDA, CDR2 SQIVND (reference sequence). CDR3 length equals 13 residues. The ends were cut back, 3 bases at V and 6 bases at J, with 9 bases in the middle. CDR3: CASSIQGLQPQHF. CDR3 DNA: TGTGCCAGTAGTATCCAAGGGCTTCAGCCCCAGCATTTT.

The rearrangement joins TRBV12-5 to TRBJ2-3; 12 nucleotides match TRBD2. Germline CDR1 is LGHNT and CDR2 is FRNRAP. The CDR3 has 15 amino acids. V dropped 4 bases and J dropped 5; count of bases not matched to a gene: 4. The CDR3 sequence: CASGWTSGIVDTQYF. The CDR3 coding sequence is TGTGCTAGTGGTTGGACTAGCGGGATTGTAGATACGCAGTATTTT.

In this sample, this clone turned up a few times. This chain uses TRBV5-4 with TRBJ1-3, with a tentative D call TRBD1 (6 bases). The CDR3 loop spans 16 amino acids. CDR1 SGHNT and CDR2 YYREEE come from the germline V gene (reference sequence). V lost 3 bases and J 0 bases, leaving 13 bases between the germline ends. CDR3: CASSWGQDVSGNTIYF. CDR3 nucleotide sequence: TGTGCCAGCAGCTGGGGACAAGACGTCTCTGGAAACACCATATATTTT.

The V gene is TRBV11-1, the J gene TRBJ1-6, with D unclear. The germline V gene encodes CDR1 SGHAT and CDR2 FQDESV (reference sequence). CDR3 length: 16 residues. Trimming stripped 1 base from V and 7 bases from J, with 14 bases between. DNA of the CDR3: TGTGCCAGCAGCTTAGATGCTTCAGGATCCAATTCACCCCTCCACTTT. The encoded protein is CASSLDASGSNSPLHF.

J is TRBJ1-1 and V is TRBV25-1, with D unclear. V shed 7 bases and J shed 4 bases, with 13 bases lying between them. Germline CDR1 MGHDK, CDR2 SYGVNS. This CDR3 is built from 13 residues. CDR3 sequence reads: CASTKPAGTEAFF. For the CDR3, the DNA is TGTGCCAGCACCAAGCCGGCGGGCACTGAAGCTTTCTTT.

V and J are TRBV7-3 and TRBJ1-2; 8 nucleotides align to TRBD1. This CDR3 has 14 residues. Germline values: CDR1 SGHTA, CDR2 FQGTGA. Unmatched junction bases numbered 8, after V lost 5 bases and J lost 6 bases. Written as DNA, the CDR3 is TGTGCCAGCAGCGCCGCGGGACAGGCCGATGGCTACACCTTC. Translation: CASSAAGQADGYTF.

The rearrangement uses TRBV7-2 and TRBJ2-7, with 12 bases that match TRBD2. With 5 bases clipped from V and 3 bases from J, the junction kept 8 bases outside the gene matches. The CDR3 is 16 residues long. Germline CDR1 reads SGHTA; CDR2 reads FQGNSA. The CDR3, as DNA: TGTGCCAGCAGCACGGGACTAGCGGGCGATTACTACGAGCAGTACTTC. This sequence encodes CASSTGLAGDYYEQYF.

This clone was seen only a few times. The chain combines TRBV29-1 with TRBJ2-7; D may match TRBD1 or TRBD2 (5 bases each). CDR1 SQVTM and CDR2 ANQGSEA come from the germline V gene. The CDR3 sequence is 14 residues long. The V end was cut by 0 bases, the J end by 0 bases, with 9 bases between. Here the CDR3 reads CSVEDRDGSYEQYF. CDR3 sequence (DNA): TGCAGCGTTGAAGATCGGGACGGCTCCTACGAGCAGTACTTC.